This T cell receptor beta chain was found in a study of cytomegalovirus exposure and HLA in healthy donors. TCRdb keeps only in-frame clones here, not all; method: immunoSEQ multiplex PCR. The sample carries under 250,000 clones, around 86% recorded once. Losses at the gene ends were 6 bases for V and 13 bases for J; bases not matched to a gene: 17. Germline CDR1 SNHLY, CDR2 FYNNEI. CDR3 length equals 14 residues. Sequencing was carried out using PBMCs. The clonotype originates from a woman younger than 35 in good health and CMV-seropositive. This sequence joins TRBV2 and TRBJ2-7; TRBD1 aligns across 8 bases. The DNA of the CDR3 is TGTGCCAGCAGGGCCCCGGGACAGGTGGTCGGGAGATACTTC. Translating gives CASRAPGQVVGRYF.